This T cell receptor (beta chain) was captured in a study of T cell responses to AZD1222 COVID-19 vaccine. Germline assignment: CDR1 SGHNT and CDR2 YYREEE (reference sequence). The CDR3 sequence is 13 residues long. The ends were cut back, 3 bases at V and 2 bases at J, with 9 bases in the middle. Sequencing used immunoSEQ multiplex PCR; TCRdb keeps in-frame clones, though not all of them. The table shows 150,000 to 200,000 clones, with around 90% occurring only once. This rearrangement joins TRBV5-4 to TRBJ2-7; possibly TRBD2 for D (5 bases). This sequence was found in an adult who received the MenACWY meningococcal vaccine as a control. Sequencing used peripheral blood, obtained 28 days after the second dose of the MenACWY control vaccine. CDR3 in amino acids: CASSSSPPYEQYF. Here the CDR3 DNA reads TGTGCCAGCAGCTCTAGCCCACCCTACGAGCAGTACTTC.